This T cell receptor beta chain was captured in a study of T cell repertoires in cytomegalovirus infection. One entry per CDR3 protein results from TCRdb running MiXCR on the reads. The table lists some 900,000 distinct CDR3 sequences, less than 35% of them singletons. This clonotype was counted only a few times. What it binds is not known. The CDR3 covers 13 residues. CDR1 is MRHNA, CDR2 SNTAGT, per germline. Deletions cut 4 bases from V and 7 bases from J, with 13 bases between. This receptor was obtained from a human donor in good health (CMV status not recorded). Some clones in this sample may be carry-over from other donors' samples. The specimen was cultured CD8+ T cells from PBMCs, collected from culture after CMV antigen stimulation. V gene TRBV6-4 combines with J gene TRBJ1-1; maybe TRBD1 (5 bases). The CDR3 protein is CASSVETGGEAFF. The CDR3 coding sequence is TGTGCCAGCAGTGTTGAGACTGGGGGTGAAGCTTTCTTT.